One and the same sample provided the 28 T cell receptor beta chains below, sequenced in a study of blood T cell repertoires in COVID-19. The table came from immunoSEQ multiplex PCR; TCRdb's copy has only in-frame clones and leaves some out. Of under 200,000 clones in the sample, 88% were seen once. The sample comprised peripheral blood. All receptors derive from a man aged 18 to 29 with active or convalescent COVID-19.

The CDR3, as DNA: TGCGCCAGTAAACCCTATGCAGGGACAGGGGGGACAGATACGCAGTATTTT. It encodes CASKPYAGTGGTDTQYF. The V gene is TRBV5-1, the J gene TRBJ2-3; 11 bases are shared with TRBD1. The CDR3 length is 17 residues. CDR1 and CDR2 (germline): SGHRS, YFSETQ. J was trimmed by 3 bases and V by 8 bases; bases with no gene match: 14.

This clone was seen a few times. The V call is TRBV7-8, the J call TRBJ2-7; D is undetermined. Germline V gene data show CDR1 as SGHVS and CDR2 as FQNEAQ. Trimming shortened V by 4 bases and J by 4 bases, and 17 bases separated the two germline ends. The CDR3 length is 15 residues. CDR3 DNA sequence: TGTGCCAGCAGCTCAAGGCGTAATCTGAGGTACGAGCAGTACTTC. Its protein product is CASSSRRNLRYEQYF.

The rearrangement joins TRBV19 to TRBJ1-4; no clear D gene. Per the germline V gene, CDR1 is LNHDA and CDR2 is SQIVND (reference sequence). The CDR3 spans 14 residues. Deletions cut 4 bases from V and 0 bases from J, with 6 bases between. The CDR3 here is CASSTGATNEKLFF. CDR3 coding DNA: TGTGCCAGTAGTACGGGTGCAACTAATGAAAAACTGTTTTTT.

The chain is built from TRBV9 and TRBJ2-7; D gene uncertain. Germline lookup yields CDR1 SGDLS and CDR2 YYNGEE. V lost 1 base, J lost 6 bases, and 8 bases lay in between. There are 12 residues in the CDR3. As DNA, the CDR3 is TGTGCCAGCAGCGTATTACTTGCCGAGCAGTACTTC. As protein: CASSVLLAEQYF.

The table lists this clone with a count of one. The chain carries TRBV4-3 and TRBJ1-5; TRBD1 agrees at 7 bases. Germline loops: CDR1 LGHNA, CDR2 YSLEER. CDR3 length: 15 residues. With V trimmed by 3 bases and J by 7 bases, 9 bases remained unmatched. CDR3 protein: CASSQQQGNKQPQHF. The CDR3 bases are TGCGCCAGCAGCCAGCAACAGGGGAATAAGCAGCCCCAGCATTTT.

This clone showed up just a few times. The rearrangement joins TRBV3-1 (or the pseudogene TRBV3-2) to TRBJ2-7; D unclear. The germline CDR1 and CDR2 sequences are LGHDT and YNNKEL (reference sequence). V dropped 3 bases and J dropped 3 bases, with 3 bases sitting between them. The CDR3 runs 11 residues. DNA for the CDR3: TGTGCCAGCAGCCACAGCTACGAGCAGTACTTC. Translating gives CASSHSYEQYF.

The chain couples TRBV6-5 to TRBJ1-5, with TRBD1 matching 11 bases. After removal of 7 bases from V and 7 bases from J, the junction contained 3 bases not matched to a gene. This CDR3 has 13 residues. Germline values: CDR1 MNHEY, CDR2 SVGAGI. The CDR3 spells CASNRDRGQPQHF. The CDR3 DNA is TGTGCCAGCAATCGGGACAGGGGGCAGCCCCAGCATTTT.

The chain uses TRBV19 and TRBJ1-2, with 7 positions matching TRBD1. This CDR3 is 11 amino acids long. CDR1 and CDR2 from the germline V gene are LNHDA and SQIVND (reference sequence). V shed 7 bases, J shed 4 bases, and the junction held 0 bases outside the gene matches. CDR3 in DNA: TGTGCCAGTAAGGGGGCCTATGGCTACACCTTC. Its protein product is CASKGAYGYTF. The variable domain in full, completed from reference TRBV19 and TRBJ1-2, reads DGGITQSPKYLFRKEGQNVTLSCEQNLNHDAMYWYRQDPGQGLRLIYYSQIVNDFQKGDIAEGYSVSREKKESFPLTVTSAQKNPTAFYLCASKGAYGYTFGSGTRLTVV.

This chain connects TRBV30 to TRBJ2-2; D may be TRBD2 (6 bases). CDR1 and CDR2 (germline): GTSNPN, SVGIG (reference sequence). The ends were cut back, 5 bases at V and 4 bases at J, with 11 bases in the middle. The CDR3 is 13 amino acids. The CDR3 loop is CAWDFSGTGELFF. The CDR3, as DNA: TGTGCCTGGGATTTTAGCGGCACCGGGGAGCTGTTTTTT. The full variable domain, completed using reference TRBV30 and TRBJ2-2, is SQTIHQWPATLVQPVGSPLSLECTVEGTSNPNLYWYRQAAGRGLQLLFYSVGIGQISSEVPQNLSASRPQDRQFILSSKKLLLSDSGFYLCAWDFSGTGELFFGEGSRLTVL.

The chain combines TRBV19 with TRBJ2-2; 8 bases agree with TRBD2. The CDR3 covers 14 residues. From germline, CDR1 is LNHDA and CDR2 SQIVND (reference sequence). V shed 4 bases and J 6 bases; nucleotides not matched to a gene: 4. CDR3 coding DNA: TGTGCCAGTAGTAGAGGACTAGCCCCCGGGGAGCTGTTTTTT. Translated: CASSRGLAPGELFF.

The J gene is TRBJ2-6, the V gene TRBV28; D might be TRBD2 (6 bases). Germline CDR1 and CDR2: MDHEN and SYDVKM. V was cut by 4 bases and J by 4 bases, with 14 bases left in between. The CDR3 length is 16 residues. The CDR3 here is CASSSPGGTGANVLTF. CDR3 coding DNA: TGTGCCAGCAGTTCCCCCGGGGGTACGGGGGCCAACGTCCTGACTTTC.

This clone was picked up a small number of times. V is TRBV7-9 and J is TRBJ1-1, with 7 bases aligning to TRBD1. This CDR3 is built from 15 residues. V was pared by 5 bases and J by 2 bases, with 8 bases of the junction left unmatched. Germline V gives CDR1 SEHNR, CDR2 FQNEAQ (reference sequence). Here the CDR3 DNA reads TGTGCCAGCAGCCGAAACGGACAGGTTAACACTGAAGCTTTCTTT. Encoded protein: CASSRNGQVNTEAFF.

J is TRBJ1-5 and V is TRBV6-5; TRBD1 aligns across 7 bases. The germline CDR1 and CDR2 sequences are MNHEY and SVGAGI. This CDR3 contains 13 residues. The V segment lost 9 bases and the J segment 6 bases; nucleotides outside the gene matches: 8. The CDR3 DNA is TGTGCCAGTTCCAGGGGGATGGGTCAGCCCCAGCATTTT. The encoded protein is CASSRGMGQPQHF.

This clone was observed once. This chain links TRBV3-1 (or the pseudogene TRBV3-2) with TRBJ2-7, with 12 bases aligning to TRBD2. This CDR3 has 12 residues. The germline gives CDR1 LGHDT, CDR2 YNNKEL (reference sequence). V shed 5 bases and J 7 bases; nucleotides not matched to a gene: 0. The CDR3 spells CASSGTSGEQYF. The CDR3 DNA is TGTGCCAGCAGCGGGACTAGCGGGGAGCAGTACTTC.

The chain has TRBV6-6 and TRBJ1-1; 8 bases match TRBD1. Germline CDR1 is MNHNY and CDR2 is SVGAGI (reference sequence). Trimming removed 5 bases from V and 5 bases from J; junction bases left unmatched: 7. The CDR3 is made up of 14 amino acids. For the CDR3, the DNA is TGTGCCAGCAGTCTCGGACAGGGACGGACTGAAGCTTTCTTT. Translation gives CASSLGQGRTEAFF.

The chain recombines TRBV18 with TRBJ2-1, with 11 bases aligning to TRBD2. V lost 4 bases to trimming and J lost 4 bases; unmatched junction nucleotides: 3. The CDR3 is 15 residues long. Germline-derived CDR1 and CDR2 are KGHSH and LQKENI. The CDR3 region has the DNA TGTGCCAGCTCACGTACTAGCGGGGGATACAATGAGCAGTTCTTC. It codes for CASSRTSGGYNEQFF.

The CDR3: CASSYLGGFTDTQYF. Here the CDR3 DNA reads TGTGCCAGCAGTTATCTCGGGGGGTTCACAGATACGCAGTATTTT. This rearrangement joins TRBV6-5 to TRBJ2-3; 7 bases map to TRBD2. V gave up 3 bases and J gave up 2 bases; unmatched junction bases: 5. The CDR3 loop spans 15 amino acids. Germline V gene data show CDR1 as MNHEY and CDR2 as SVGAGI.

This clone was detected only once. The chain carries TRBV30 and TRBJ1-4, with TRBD1 identical over 10 bases. With V trimmed by 5 bases and J by 7 bases, 4 bases remained unmatched. The CDR3 consists of 13 residues. Per the germline V gene, CDR1 is GTSNPN and CDR2 is SVGIG (reference sequence). In nucleotides, the CDR3 is TGTGCCTGGGCGCGGGACAGGGGTGAAAAACTGTTTTTT. Amino acid sequence: CAWARDRGEKLFF.

The chain carries TRBV25-1 and TRBJ1-4, with no clear D. Germline lookup yields CDR1 MGHDK and CDR2 SYGVNS. CDR3 length equals 14 residues. V lost 2 bases and J 3 bases, leaving 7 bases between the germline ends. As DNA, the CDR3 is TGTGCCAGCAGTGAAGAGGGTCCTAATGAAAAACTGTTTTTT. Translating gives CASSEEGPNEKLFF.

V usage is TRBV6-1 and J usage is TRBJ2-7, with D unclear. The CDR3 runs to 13 residues. The V and J ends lost 2 bases and 4 bases respectively, with 9 bases between them. Per the germline V gene, CDR1 is MNHNS and CDR2 is SASEGT. For the CDR3, the DNA is TGTGCCAGCAGTGAATCCCCCTCGTACGAGCAGTACTTC. This encodes CASSESPSYEQYF.

The chain uses TRBV5-4 and TRBJ2-2; D might be TRBD1 (6 bases). The CDR3 has 16 amino acids. The germline gives CDR1 SGHNT, CDR2 YYREEE (reference sequence). The V end lost 0 bases, the J end lost 0 bases, and 9 bases lay between the germline ends. CDR3 nucleotides: TGTGCCAGCAGCTTGGGGCAGGGGACGAACACCGGGGAGCTGTTTTTT. As protein: CASSLGQGTNTGELFF.

The CDR3 sequence is CASSSRGQQPQHF. CDR3 sequence (DNA): TGTGCCAGCAGTTCCAGGGGGCAACAGCCCCAGCATTTT. The gene calls are TRBV12-3 or TRBV12-4 and TRBJ1-5, with 8 bases matching TRBD1. There are 13 residues in the CDR3. J lost 7 bases, V lost 4 bases, and 3 bases had no gene match.

The gene calls are TRBV7-9 and TRBJ2-3; D is possibly TRBD2 (5 bases). This CDR3 has 11 amino acids. V lost 6 bases and J 11 bases, leaving 12 bases between the germline ends. Germline V gene sequence: CDR1 SEHNR, CDR2 FQNEAQ (reference sequence). The CDR3 nucleotides are TGTGCCAGCAGTTGGACTCGCGTGCAGTATTTT. It specifies CASSWTRVQYF.

This chain connects TRBV18 to TRBJ1-6; D gene unclear. The CDR3 is 13 amino acids. The ends were cut back, 2 bases at V and 7 bases at J, with 6 bases in the middle. CDR1 and CDR2 from the germline V gene are KGHSH and LQKENI. CDR3 DNA: TGTGCCAGCTCACCAGGCAGAAATTCACCCCTCCACTTT. It translates to CASSPGRNSPLHF.

The V gene is TRBV4-1, the J gene TRBJ1-3, with TRBD1 as a possible D gene (5 bases). CDR1 is MGHRA and CDR2 is YSYEKL in the germline V gene. This CDR3 contains 16 residues. V lost 3 bases, J lost 0 bases, and 12 bases lay in between. In DNA, the CDR3 is TGCGCCAGCAGCCAGAGTGACAGTTACTCTGGAAACACCATATATTTT. This translates into CASSQSDSYSGNTIYF.

The chain links TRBV4-3 to TRBJ1-6; 7 bases are a match to TRBD1. CDR1 and CDR2 from the germline V gene are LGHNA and YSLEER. J gave up 4 bases and V 0 bases, and 9 bases lay outside the gene matches. The CDR3 has 18 amino acids. The CDR3 DNA follows: TGCGCCAGCAGCCAAGATCGGCCAGGGGGATTTTATAATTCACCCCTCCACTTT. As protein: CASSQDRPGGFYNSPLHF.

The V gene is TRBV9, the J gene TRBJ1-6, with D possibly TRBD1 on 6 matching bases. The length of the CDR3 is 16 residues. V lost 0 bases and J lost 9, with 16 bases in between. Germline CDR1 SGDLS, CDR2 YYNGEE. The CDR3 DNA reads as TGTGCCAGCAGCGTAGGGGATGGGGACAAAGGTTCACCCCTCCACTTT. This translates into CASSVGDGDKGSPLHF.

This clone was recorded a few times. The V gene is TRBV5-1, the J gene TRBJ1-1; TRBD1 agrees at 7 bases. The CDR3 has 14 amino acids. The V segment lost 4 bases and the J segment 3 bases; nucleotides outside the gene matches: 6. The germline CDR1 and CDR2 sequences are SGHRS and YFSETQ. The CDR3 nucleotides are TGCGCCAGCAGCCCGGACAGGTGGGACACTGAAGCTTTCTTT. Its translation: CASSPDRWDTEAFF.